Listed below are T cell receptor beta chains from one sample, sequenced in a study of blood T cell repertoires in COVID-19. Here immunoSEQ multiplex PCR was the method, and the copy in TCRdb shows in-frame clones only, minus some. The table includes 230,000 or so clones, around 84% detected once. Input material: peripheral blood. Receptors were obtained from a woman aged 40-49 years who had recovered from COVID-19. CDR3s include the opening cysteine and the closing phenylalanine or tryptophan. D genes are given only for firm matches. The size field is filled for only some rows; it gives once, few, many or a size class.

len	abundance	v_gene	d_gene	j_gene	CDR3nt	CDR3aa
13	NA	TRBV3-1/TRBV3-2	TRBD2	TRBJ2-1	TGTGCCAGCAGCCCGGGACTAAGGAATGAGCAGTTCTTC	CASSPGLRNEQFF
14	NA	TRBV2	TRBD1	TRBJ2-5	TGTGCCAGCAGCCGACAGGGGGGTCGAGAGACCCAGTACTTC	CASSRQGGRETQYF
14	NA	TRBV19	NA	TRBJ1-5	TGTGCCAGTAGATTCAGGGTTCGGGATCAGCCCCAGCATTTT	CASRFRVRDQPQHF
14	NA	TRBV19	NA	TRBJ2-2	TGTGCCAGTAGTGTAACCCAGGGTTCCGGGGAGCTGTTTTTT	CASSVTQGSGELFF
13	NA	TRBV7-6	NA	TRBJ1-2	TGTGCCAGCAGCTTAGGGGGAGGGGAAGGCTACACCTTC	CASSLGGGEGYTF
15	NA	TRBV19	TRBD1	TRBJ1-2	TGTGCCAGTAGTACCTCCGGGACAGGGGACTATGGCTACACCTTC	CASSTSGTGDYGYTF
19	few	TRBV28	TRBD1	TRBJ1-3	TGTGCCAGCAGTTTTTCCCGGGACAGGGGGCCTCGCTCTGGAAACACCATATATTTT	CASSFSRDRGPRSGNTIYF
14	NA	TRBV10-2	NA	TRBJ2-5	TGCGCCAGCAGTGAGCGTCCAGGACAAGAGACCCAGTACTTC	CASSERPGQETQYF
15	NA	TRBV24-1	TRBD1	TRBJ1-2	TGTGCCACCAGTGGAGTAGGGGACAGGCGGGATGGCTACACCTTC	CATSGVGDRRDGYTF
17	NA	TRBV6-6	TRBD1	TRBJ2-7	TGTGCCAGCAGTCTCGGACAAGCAGGGGGTTCTTCCTACGAGCAGTACTTC	CASSLGQAGGSSYEQYF
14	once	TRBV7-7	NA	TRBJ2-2	TGTGCTAGCGGACCGGGACAATCCACCGGGGAGCTGTTTTTT	CASGPGQSTGELFF
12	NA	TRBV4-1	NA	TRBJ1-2	TGCGCCAGCAGCCAATCGGACTATGGCTACACCTTC	CASSQSDYGYTF
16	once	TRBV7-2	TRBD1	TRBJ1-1	TGTGCCAGCAGCTTTTGGGTGGGACAGGGGAACACTGAAGCTTTCTTT	CASSFWVGQGNTEAFF
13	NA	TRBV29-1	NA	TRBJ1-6	TGCAGCGTTGGGACAGCACGGGATTCACCCCTCCACTTT	CSVGTARDSPLHF
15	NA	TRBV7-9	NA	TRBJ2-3	TGTGCCAGCACCCTTGCGGGGCCAATCACAGATACGCAGTATTTT	CASTLAGPITDTQYF
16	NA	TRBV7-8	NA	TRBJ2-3	TGTGCCAGCAGCTTATTGGACACCCCTTCCACAGATACGCAGTATTTT	CASSLLDTPSTDTQYF
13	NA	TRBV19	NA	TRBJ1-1	TGTGCCAGTAGTAGGGTCTTGTCGGGAGAAGCTTTCTTT	CASSRVLSGEAFF
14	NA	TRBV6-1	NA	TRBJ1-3	TGTGCCAGCAGTTCGCCGGGATCTGGAAACACCATATATTTT	CASSSPGSGNTIYF
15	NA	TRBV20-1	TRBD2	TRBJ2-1	TGCAGTGCTAGTCGAAGCGGGGGGGCCTACAATGAGCAGTTCTTC	CSASRSGGAYNEQFF
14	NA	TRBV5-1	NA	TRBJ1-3	TGCGCCAGCAGCTTCGGGTTACCTGGAAACACCATATATTTT	CASSFGLPGNTIYF
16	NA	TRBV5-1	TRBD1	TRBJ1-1	TGCGCCAGCAGCACGCAGGGGGCGCAGTTAGACACTGAAGCTTTCTTT	CASSTQGAQLDTEAFF
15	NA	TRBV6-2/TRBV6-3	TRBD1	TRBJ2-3	TGTGCCAGCAGTCGACAGGGAATGGGCACAGATACGCAGTATTTT	CASSRQGMGTDTQYF
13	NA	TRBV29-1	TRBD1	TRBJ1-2	TGCAGCGTTGAAGGCGGGGACAGCTATGGCTACACCTTC	CSVEGGDSYGYTF
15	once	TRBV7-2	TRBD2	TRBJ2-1	TGTGCCAGCAGCCAGATGACTAGCGGGGGAAGAGAGCAGTTCTTC	CASSQMTSGGREQFF
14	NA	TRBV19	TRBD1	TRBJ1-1	TGTGCCAGTACCCACGTGACAGGGTGGACTGAAGCTTTCTTT	CASTHVTGWTEAFF
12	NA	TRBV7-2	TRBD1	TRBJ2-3	TGTGCCAGCAGCAGGGGGCTTGACACGCAGTATTTT	CASSRGLDTQYF
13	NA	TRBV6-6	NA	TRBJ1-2	TGTGCCAGCAGTGCCGGGAGGGATTATGGCTACACCTTC	CASSAGRDYGYTF
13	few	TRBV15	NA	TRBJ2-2	TGTGCCACCAGCAGAGATTTTCGCGGGGAGCTGTTTTTT	CATSRDFRGELFF
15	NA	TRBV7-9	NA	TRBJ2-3	TGTGCCAGCAGCTCCCTAGTATCGGGGACAGATACGCAGTATTTT	CASSSLVSGTDTQYF
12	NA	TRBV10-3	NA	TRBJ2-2	TGTGCCATCAGGGGGGCCACCGGGGAGCTGTTTTTT	CAIRGATGELFF
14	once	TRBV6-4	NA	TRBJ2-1	TGTGCCACCTCAGGGGGGCTCGCTGGGAATGAGCAGTTCTTC	CATSGGLAGNEQFF
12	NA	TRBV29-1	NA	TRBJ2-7	TGCAGCGTTGAATCTAGCTCCTACGAGCAGTACTTC	CSVESSSYEQYF
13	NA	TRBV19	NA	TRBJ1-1	TGTGCCAGTAGCCCTAGCGGCGCAGCTGAAGCTTTCTTT	CASSPSGAAEAFF
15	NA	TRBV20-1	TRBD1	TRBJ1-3	TGCAGTGCTAGTCAGGGGGGAGGCTCTGGAAACACCATATATTTT	CSASQGGGSGNTIYF